This is a list of T cell receptor beta chains from one sample in a study of cytomegalovirus exposure and HLA in healthy donors. The table came from immunoSEQ multiplex PCR; TCRdb's copy has only in-frame clones and leaves some out. Recorded for this sample: around 40,000 clones. Sequencing was performed on PBMCs. Every receptor here comes from a man in his thirties or forties in good health and CMV-seronegative. Each CDR3 is given with its conserved first and last residue. D genes are given only for firm matches.

D gene,J gene,V gene,CDR3 protein,CDR3 DNA
TRBD1,TRBJ2-7,TRBV19,CASTPRDRGNLEQYF,TGTGCCAGTACCCCCCGGGACAGGGGGAATCTCGAGCAGTACTTC
.,TRBJ1-1,TRBV4-1,CASSQEGRGRNTEAFF,TGCGCCAGCAGCCAAGAGGGGCGGGGTAGGAACACTGAAGCTTTCTTT
.,TRBJ2-7,TRBV6-6,CASSYLSEEQYF,TGTGCCAGCAGTTATCTAAGCGAGGAGCAGTACTTC
.,TRBJ1-1,TRBV20-1,CSAMAGTEAFF,TGCAGTGCTATGGCAGGGACTGAAGCTTTCTTT
TRBD1,TRBJ2-2,TRBV4-3,CASSHGQGPGELFF,TGCGCCAGCAGCCACGGACAGGGCCCCGGGGAGCTGTTTTTT
.,TRBJ1-1,TRBV19,CASTTGWRNTEAFF,TGTGCCAGTACAACGGGTTGGAGGAACACTGAAGCTTTCTTT
.,TRBJ1-1,TRBV4-2,CASSRSTDEAFF,TGTGCCAGCAGCCGGTCGACAGATGAAGCTTTCTTT
.,TRBJ1-1,TRBV13,CASSLGLGPLATEAFF,TGTGCCAGCAGCTTAGGCCTAGGACCCCTAGCCACTGAAGCTTTCTTT
TRBD1,TRBJ1-1,TRBV30,CAWSVLTGRFGEAFF,TGTGCCTGGAGTGTACTGACAGGGAGATTTGGTGAAGCTTTCTTT
.,TRBJ1-1,TRBV4-2,CASSQEHWDKDTEAFF,TGTGCCAGCAGCCAAGAGCATTGGGACAAGGACACTGAAGCTTTCTTT